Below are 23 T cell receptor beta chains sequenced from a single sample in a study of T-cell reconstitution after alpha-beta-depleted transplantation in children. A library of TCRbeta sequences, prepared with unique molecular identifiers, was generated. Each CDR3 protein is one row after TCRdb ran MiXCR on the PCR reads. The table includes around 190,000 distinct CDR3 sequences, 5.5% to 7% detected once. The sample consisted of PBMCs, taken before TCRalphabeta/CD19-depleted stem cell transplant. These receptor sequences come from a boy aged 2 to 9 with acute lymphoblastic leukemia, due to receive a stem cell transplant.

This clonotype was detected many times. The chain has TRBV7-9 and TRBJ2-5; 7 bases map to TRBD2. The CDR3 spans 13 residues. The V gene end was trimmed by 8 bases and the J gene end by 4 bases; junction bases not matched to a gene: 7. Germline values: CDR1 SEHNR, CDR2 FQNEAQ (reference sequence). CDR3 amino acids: CASLPSGTETQYF. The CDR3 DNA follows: TGTGCCAGCCTCCCTAGCGGCACAGAGACCCAGTACTTC.

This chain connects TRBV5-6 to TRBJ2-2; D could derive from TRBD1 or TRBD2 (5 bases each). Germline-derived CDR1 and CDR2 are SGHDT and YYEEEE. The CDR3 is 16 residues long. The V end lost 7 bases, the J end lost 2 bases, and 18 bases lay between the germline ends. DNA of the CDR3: TGTGCCAGCGCTCCGAGGGGCAGAATAAACACCGGGGAGCTGTTTTTT. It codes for CASAPRGRINTGELFF. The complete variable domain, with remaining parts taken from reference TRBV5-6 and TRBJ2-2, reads DAGVTQSPTHLIKTRGQQVTLRCSPKSGHDTVSWYQQALGQGPQFIFQYYEEEERQRGNFPDRFSGHQFPNYSSELNVNALLLGDSALYLCASAPRGRINTGELFFGEGSRLTVL.

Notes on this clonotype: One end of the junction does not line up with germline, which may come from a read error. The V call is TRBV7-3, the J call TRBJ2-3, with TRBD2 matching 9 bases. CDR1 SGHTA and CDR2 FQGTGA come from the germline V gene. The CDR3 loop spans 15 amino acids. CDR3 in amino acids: CASSASGTSIDTQYF. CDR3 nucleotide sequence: TGTGCCAGCAGCGCATCCGGGACTAGCATAGATACGCAGTATTTT.

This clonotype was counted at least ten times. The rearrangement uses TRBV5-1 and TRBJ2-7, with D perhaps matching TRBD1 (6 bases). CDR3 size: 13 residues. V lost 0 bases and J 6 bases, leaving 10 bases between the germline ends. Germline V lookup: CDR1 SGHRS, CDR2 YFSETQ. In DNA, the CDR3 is TGCGCCAGCAGCTTGGCCCAGGGGAGCGAGCAGTACTTC. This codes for CASSLAQGSEQYF.

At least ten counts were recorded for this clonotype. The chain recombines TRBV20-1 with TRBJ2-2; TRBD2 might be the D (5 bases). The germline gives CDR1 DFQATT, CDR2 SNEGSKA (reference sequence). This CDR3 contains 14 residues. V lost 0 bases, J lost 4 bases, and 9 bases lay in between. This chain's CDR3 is CSARDRTSTGELFF. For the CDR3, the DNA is TGCAGTGCTAGAGATCGGACTTCCACCGGGGAGCTGTTTTTT.

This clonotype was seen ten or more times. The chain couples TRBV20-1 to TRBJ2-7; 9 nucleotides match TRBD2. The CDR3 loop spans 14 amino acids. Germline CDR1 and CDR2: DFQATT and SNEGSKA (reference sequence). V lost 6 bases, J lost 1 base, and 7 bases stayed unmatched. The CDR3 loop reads CSAPVLAGSYEQYF. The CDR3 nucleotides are TGCAGTGCACCGGTTCTAGCGGGATCCTACGAGCAGTACTTC.

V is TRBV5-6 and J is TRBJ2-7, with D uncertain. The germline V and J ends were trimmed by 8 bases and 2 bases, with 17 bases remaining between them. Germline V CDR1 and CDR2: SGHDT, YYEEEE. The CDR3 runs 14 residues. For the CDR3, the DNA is TGTGCCAGTTGCCTCCTAGGGCTAACCTACGAGCAGTACTTC. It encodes CASCLLGLTYEQYF.

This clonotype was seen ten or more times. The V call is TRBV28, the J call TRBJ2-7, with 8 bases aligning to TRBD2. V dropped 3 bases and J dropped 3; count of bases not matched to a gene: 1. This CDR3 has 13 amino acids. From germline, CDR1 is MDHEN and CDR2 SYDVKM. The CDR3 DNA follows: TGTGCCAGCAGTTTCGGGGGGGTCTACGAGCAGTACTTC. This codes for CASSFGGVYEQYF.

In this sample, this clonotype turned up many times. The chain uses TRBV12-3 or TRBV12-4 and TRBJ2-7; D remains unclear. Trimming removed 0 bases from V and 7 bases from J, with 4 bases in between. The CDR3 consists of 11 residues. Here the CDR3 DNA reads TGTGCCAGCAGTTTAGCGAGGGAGCAGTACTTC. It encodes CASSLAREQYF.

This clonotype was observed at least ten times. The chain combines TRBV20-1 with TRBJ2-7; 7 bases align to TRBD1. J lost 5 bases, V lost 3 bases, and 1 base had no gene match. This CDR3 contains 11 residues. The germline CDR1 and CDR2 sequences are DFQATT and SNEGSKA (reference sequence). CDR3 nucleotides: TGCAGTGCTAGGACAGGGAACGAGCAGTACTTC. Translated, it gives CSARTGNEQYF.

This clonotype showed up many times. The CDR3 spells CASSQARFAGYF. The DNA of the CDR3 is TGTGCCAGCAGCCAAGCTCGGTTCGCTGGGTACTTC. This chain joins TRBV11-2 and TRBJ2-7, with unresolved D. CDR1 is SGHAT, CDR2 FQNNGV, per germline. This CDR3 spans 12 amino acids. Trimming shortened V by 5 bases and J by 12 bases, and 17 bases separated the two germline ends.

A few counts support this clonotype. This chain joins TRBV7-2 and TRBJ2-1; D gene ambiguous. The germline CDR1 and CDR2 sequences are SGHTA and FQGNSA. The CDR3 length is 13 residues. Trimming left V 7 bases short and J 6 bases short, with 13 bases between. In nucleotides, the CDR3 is TGTGCCAGCAACCCCATAACGTCCAATGAGCAGTTCTTC. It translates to CASNPITSNEQFF.

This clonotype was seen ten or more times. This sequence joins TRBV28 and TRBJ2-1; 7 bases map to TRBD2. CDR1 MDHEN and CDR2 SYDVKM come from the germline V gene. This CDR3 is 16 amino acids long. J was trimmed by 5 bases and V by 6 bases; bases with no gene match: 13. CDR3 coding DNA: TGTGCCAGCAGCTTCCCTATCGGACTAGGAGACAATGAGCAGTTCTTC. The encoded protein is CASSFPIGLGDNEQFF.

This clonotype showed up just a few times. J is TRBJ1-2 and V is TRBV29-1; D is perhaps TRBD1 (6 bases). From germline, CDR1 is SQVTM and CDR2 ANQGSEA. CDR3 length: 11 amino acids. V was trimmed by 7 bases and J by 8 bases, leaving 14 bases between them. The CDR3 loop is CSARDNLGYTF. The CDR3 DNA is TGCAGCGCCAGGGACAATCTGGGCTACACCTTC.

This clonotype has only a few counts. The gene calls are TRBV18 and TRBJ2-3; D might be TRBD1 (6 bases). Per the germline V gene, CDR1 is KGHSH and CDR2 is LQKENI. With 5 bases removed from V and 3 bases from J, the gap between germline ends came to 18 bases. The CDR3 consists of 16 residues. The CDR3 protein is CASSWTEQGGTDTQYF. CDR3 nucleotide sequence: TGTGCCAGCTCATGGACAGAACAAGGTGGGACAGATACGCAGTATTTT.

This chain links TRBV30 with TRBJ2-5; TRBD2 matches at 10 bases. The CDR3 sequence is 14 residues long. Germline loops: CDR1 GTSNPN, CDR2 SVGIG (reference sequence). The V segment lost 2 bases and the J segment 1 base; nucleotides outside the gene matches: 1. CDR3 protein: CAWSPSGSQETQYF. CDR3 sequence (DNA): TGTGCCTGGAGTCCTAGCGGGAGCCAAGAGACCCAGTACTTC. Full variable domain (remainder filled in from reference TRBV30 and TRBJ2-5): SQTIHQWPATLVQPVGSPLSLECTVEGTSNPNLYWYRQAAGRGLQLLFYSVGIGQISSEVPQNLSASRPQDRQFILSSKKLLLSDSGFYLCAWSPSGSQETQYFGPGTRLLVL.

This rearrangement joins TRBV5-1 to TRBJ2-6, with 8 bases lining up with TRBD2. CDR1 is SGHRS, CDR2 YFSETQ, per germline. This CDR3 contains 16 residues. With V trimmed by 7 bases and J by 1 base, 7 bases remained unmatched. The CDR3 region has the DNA TGCGCCAGCGCCGGGTCGGGGGGGTCTGGGGCCAACGTCCTGACTTTC. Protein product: CASAGSGGSGANVLTF.

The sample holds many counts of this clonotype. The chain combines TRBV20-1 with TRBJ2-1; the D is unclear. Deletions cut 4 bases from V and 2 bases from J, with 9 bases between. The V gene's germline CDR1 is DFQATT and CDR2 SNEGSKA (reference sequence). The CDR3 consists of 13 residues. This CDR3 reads CSATLVTYNEQFF. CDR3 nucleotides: TGCAGTGCTACTCTAGTCACCTACAATGAGCAGTTCTTC.

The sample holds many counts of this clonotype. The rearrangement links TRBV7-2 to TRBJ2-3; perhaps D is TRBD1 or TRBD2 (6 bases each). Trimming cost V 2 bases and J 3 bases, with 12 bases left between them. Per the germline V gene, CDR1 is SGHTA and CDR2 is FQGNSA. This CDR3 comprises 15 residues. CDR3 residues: CASSLWGARTDTQYF. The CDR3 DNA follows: TGTGCCAGCAGCTTATGGGGGGCGCGGACAGATACGCAGTATTTT.

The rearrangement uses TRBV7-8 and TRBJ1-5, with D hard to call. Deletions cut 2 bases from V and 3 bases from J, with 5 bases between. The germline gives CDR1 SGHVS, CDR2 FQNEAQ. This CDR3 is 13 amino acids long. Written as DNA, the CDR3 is TGTGCCAGCAGCTTAAGCCCCAATCAGCCCCAGCATTTT. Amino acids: CASSLSPNQPQHF. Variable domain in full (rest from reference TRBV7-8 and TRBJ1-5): GAGVSQSPRYKVAKRGQDVALRCDPISGHVSLFWYQQALGQGPEFLTYFQNEAQLDKSGLPSDRFFAERPEGSVSTLKIQRTQQEDSAVYLCASSLSPNQPQHFGDGTRLSIL.

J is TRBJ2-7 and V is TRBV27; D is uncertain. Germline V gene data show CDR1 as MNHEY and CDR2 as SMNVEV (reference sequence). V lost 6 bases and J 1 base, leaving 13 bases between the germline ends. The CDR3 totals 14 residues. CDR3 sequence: CASSRGRLSYEQYF. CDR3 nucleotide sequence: TGTGCCAGCAGCCGCGGCAGGCTATCCTACGAGCAGTACTTC.

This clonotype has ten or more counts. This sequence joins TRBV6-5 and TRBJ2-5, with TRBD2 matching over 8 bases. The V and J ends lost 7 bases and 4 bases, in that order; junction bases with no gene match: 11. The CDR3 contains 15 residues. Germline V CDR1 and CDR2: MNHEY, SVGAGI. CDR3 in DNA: TGTGCCAGCATTCCTCGGGAGGGGGTAGGAGAGACCCAGTACTTC. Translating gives CASIPREGVGETQYF.

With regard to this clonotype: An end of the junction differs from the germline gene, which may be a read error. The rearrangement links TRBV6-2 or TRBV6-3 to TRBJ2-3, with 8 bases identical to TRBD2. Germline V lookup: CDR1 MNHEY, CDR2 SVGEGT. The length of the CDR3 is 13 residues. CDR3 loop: CASSYNSGAQRNF. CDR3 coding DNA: TGTGCCAGCAGTTACAATAGCGGGGCCCAACGGAATTTT.